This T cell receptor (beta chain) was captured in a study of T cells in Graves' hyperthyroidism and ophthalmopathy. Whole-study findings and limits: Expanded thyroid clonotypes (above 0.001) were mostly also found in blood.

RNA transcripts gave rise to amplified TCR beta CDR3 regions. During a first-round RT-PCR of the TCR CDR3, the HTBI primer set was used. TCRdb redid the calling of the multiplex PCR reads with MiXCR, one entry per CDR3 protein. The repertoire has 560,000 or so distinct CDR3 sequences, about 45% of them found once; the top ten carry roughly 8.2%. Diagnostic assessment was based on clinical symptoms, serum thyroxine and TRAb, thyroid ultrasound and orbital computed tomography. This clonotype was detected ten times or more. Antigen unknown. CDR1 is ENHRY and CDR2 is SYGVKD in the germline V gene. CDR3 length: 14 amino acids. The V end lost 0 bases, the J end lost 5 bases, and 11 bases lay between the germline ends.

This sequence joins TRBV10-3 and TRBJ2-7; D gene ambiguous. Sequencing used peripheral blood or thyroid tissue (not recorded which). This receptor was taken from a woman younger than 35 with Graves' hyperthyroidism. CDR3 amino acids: CAISESMESHEQYF. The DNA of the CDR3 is TGTGCCATCAGTGAGTCGATGGAGAGCCACGAGCAGTACTTC.